This TCR beta chain came from a study of T cell responses to AZD1222 COVID-19 vaccine. CDR1 and CDR2 from the germline V gene are MDHEN and SYDVKM. This CDR3 is built from 14 residues. V was pared by 3 bases and J by 4 bases, with 11 bases between. Analyses pooled second doses at about 4 or about 12 weeks. Only a few counts were recorded for this clone. Its antigen remains unknown. General observations from the study: The study sampled repertoires only after the peak T cell response. Spike-specific TCR breadth and depth both grew after two AZD1222 doses. Donors were mostly white British, more females; clonal diversity possibly underestimated.

Sequencing was performed with immunoSEQ multiplex PCR; in TCRdb, only in-frame clones are kept and a portion is missing. The sample shows approximately 110,000 clones, approximately 85% of them seen only once. The clonotype was recovered from an adult who received the AZD1222 COVID-19 vaccine. This sequence joins TRBV28 and TRBJ2-3, with a possible D match to TRBD2 (5 bases). Here the sequenced sample was peripheral blood, taken 28 days after the second AZD1222 dose. The CDR3 loop is CASSLDSAADTQYF. The DNA for the CDR3 is TGTGCCAGCAGTTTGGACTCGGCGGCAGATACGCAGTATTTT.